The source of this TCR beta chain is a study of T cells in Graves' hyperthyroidism and ophthalmopathy. This clonotype showed up many times. RNA transcripts provided the source from which TCR beta CDR3 regions were amplified. Using the HTBI primer set, a first-round RT-PCR was run on the TCR CDR3. TCRdb ran MiXCR on the multiplex PCR reads and lists one entry per CDR3 protein. The sample includes about 210,000 distinct CDR3 sequences, about 16% of them seen just once. This CDR3 contains 14 residues. Germline V gene data show CDR1 as MNHEY and CDR2 as SVGEGT. The V and J ends lost 6 bases and 4 bases, in that order; junction bases with no gene match: 6. Graves' hyperthyroidism was deemed stable given no ophthalmopathy progression within 18 months. Newly diagnosed hyperthyroidism, duration under 2 months, in patients aged 18 to 65.

The TCR sequence derives from a man aged 40-50 years with Graves' hyperthyroidism. Sample: blood. V is TRBV6-2 or TRBV6-3 and J is TRBJ1-1, with 9 positions matching TRBD1. As DNA, the CDR3 is TGTGCCAGCAGAGATGACAGGGGGTCCACTGAAGCTTTCTTT. Translating it yields CASRDDRGSTEAFF.